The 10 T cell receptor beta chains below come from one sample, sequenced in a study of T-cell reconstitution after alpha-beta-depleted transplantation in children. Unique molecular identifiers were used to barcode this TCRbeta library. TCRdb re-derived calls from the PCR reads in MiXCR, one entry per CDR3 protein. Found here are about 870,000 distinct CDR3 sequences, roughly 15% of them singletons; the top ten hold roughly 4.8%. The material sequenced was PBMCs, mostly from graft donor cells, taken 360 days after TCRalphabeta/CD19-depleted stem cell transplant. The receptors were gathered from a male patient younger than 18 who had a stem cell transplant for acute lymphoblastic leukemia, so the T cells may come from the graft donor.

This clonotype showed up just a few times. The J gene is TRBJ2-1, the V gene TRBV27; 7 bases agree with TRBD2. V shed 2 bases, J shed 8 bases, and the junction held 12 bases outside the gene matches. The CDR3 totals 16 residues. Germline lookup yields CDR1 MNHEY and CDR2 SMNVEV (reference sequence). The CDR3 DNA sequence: TGTGCCAGCAGTTTACTCAGCGGGACGACAGTGTATGAGCAGTTCTTC. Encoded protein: CASSLLSGTTVYEQFF.

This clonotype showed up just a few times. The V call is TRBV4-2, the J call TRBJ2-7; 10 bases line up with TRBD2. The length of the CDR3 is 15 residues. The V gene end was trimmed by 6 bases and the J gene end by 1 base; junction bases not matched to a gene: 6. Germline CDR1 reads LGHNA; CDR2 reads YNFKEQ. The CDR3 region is CASRLGTSVSYEQYF. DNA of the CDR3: TGTGCCAGCAGGTTGGGGACTAGCGTTTCCTACGAGCAGTACTTC.

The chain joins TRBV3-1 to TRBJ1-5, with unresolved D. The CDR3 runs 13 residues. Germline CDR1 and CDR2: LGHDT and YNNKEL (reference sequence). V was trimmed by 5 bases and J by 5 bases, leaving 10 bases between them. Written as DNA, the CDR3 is TGTGCCAGCAGCTTAAGGGAGCATCAGCCCCAGCATTTT. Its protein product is CASSLREHQPQHF.

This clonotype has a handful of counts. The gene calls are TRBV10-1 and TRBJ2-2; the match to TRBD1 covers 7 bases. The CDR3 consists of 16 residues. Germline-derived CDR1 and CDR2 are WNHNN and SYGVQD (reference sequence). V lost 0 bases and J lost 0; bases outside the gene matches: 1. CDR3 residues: CASSESGTANTGELFF. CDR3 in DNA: TGCGCCAGCAGTGAGTCGGGGACAGCGAACACCGGGGAGCTGTTTTTT.

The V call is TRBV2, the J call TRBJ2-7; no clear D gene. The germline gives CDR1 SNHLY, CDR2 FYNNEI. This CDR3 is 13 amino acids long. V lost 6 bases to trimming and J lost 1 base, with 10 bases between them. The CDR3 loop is CASSVARSYEQYF. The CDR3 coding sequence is TGTGCCAGCAGCGTTGCTAGGTCCTACGAGCAGTACTTC. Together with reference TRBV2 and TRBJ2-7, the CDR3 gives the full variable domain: EPEVTQTPSHQVTQMGQEVILRCVPISNHLYFYWYRQILGQKVEFLVSFYNNEISEKSEIFDDQFSVERPDGSNFTLKIRSTKLEDSAMYFCASSVARSYEQYFGPGTRLTVT.

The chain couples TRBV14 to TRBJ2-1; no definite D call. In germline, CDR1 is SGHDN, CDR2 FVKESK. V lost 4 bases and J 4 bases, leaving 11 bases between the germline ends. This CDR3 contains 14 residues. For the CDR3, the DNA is TGTGCCAGCAGCCCGCTAGAGCTGTACAATGAGCAGTTCTTC. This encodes CASSPLELYNEQFF.

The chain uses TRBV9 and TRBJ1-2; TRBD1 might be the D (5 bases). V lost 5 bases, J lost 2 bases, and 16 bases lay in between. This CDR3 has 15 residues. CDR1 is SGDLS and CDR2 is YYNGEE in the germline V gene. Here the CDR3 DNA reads TGTGCCAGCAGTCCCGATCAGGGTAGAAACTATGGCTACACCTTC. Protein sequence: CASSPDQGRNYGYTF.

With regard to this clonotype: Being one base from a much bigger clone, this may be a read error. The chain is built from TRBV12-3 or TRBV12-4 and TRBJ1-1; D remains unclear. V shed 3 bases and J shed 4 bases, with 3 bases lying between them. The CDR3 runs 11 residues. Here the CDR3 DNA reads TGTGCCAGCAGTTTGGCCACTGAAGCTTTCTTT. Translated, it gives CASSLATEAFF.

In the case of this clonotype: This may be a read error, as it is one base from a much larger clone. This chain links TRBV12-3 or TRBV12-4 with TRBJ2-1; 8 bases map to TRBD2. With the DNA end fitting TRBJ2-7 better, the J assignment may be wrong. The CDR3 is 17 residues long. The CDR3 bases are TGTGCCAGCAGTTACGGGACTAGGGGGATAGGTGACAATGAGCAGTACTTC. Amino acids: CASSYGTRGIGDNEQYF.

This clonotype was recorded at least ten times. Written as DNA, the CDR3 is TGTGCCATCAGTGAGCCCCCTGGGAACAGGAACAATGAGCAGTTCTTC. It encodes CAISEPPGNRNNEQFF. The rearrangement uses TRBV10-3 and TRBJ2-1; D might be TRBD1 (5 bases). V was pared by 2 bases and J by 5 bases, with 16 bases between. Germline CDR1 is ENHRY and CDR2 is SYGVKD. The CDR3 extends over 16 amino acids.